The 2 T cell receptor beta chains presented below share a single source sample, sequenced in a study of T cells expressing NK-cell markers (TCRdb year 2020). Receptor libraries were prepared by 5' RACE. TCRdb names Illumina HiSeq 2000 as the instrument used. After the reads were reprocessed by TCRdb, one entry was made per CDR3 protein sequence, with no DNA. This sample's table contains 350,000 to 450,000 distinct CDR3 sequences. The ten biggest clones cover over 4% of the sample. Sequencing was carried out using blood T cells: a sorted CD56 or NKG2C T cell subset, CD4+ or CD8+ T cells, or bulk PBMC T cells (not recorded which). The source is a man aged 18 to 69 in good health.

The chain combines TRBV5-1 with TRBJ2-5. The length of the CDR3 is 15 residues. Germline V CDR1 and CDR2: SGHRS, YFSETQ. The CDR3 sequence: CASSLRRPAQETQYF.

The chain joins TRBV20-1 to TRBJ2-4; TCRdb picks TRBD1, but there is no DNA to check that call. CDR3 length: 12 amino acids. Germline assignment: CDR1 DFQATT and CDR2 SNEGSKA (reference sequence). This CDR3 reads CSATRQGNIQYF.